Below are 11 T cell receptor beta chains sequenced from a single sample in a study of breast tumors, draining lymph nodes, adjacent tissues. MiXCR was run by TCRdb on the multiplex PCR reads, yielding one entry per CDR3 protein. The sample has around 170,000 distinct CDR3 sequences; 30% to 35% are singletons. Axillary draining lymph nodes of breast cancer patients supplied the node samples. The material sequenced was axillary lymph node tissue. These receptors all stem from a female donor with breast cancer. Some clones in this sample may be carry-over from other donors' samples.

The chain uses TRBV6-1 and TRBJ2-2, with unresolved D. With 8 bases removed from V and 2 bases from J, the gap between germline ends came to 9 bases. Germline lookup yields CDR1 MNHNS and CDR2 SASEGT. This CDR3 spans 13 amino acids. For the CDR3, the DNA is TGTGCCAGCCGTCCCCCCAACACCGGGGAGCTGTTTTTT. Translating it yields CASRPPNTGELFF.

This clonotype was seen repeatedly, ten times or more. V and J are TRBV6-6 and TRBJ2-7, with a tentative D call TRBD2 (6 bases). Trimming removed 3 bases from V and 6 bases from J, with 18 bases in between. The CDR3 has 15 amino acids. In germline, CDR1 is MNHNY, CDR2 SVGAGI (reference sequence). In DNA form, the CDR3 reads TGTGCCAGCAGTTATGAACTAGCCACCCCGGCCGAGCAGTACTTC. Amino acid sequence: CASSYELATPAEQYF.

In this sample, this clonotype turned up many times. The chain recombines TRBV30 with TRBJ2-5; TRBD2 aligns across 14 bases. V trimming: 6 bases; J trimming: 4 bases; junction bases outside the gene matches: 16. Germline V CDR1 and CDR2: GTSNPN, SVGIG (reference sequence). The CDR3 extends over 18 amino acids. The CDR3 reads CACTYPGLAGVLRETQYF. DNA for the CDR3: TGTGCCTGCACATATCCGGGACTAGCGGGAGTCTTGAGAGAGACCCAGTACTTC.

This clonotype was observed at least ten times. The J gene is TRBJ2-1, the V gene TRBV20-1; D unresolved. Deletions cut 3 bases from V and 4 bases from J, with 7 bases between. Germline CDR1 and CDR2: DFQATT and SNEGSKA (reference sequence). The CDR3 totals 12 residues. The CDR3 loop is CSASAGYNEQFF. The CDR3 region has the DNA TGCAGTGCTAGTGCAGGTTACAATGAGCAGTTCTTC.

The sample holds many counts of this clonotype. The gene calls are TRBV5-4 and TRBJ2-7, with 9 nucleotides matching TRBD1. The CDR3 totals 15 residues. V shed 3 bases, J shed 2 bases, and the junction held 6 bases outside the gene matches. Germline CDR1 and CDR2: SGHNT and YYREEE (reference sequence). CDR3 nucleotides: TGTGCCAGCAGCTCCCGGGACAGGGCTACCTACGAGCAGTACTTC. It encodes CASSSRDRATYEQYF.

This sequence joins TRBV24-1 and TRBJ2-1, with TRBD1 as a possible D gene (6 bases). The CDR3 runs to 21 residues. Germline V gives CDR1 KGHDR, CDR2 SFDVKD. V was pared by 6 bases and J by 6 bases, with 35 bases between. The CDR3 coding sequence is TGTGCCACCAGTTCTAGCTGGGGGCCCCACCCGTACCCACCAAGACCCAATGAGCAGTTCTTC. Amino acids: CATSSSWGPHPYPPRPNEQFF.

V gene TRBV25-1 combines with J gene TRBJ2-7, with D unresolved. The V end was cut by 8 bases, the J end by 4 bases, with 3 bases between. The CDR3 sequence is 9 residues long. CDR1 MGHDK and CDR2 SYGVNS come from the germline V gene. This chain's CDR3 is CASGYEQYF. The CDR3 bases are TGTGCCAGCGGTTACGAGCAGTACTTC.

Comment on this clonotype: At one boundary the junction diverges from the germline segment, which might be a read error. The CDR3 loop reads CASSLIVDFKDIQYF. The CDR3 nucleotides are TGTGCCAGCAGCCTCATCGTCGACTTCAAAGACATTCAGTACTTC. This chain joins TRBV7-2 and TRBJ2-4, with D uncertain. Germline CDR1 reads SGHTA; CDR2 reads FQGNSA. The CDR3 extends over 15 amino acids.

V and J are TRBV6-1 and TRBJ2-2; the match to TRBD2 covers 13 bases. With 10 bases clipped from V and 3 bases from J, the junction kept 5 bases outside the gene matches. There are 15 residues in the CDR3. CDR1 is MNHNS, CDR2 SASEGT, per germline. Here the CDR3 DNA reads TGTGCCACCGGACTAGCGGGAGTTGACACCGGGGAGCTGTTTTTT. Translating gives CATGLAGVDTGELFF.

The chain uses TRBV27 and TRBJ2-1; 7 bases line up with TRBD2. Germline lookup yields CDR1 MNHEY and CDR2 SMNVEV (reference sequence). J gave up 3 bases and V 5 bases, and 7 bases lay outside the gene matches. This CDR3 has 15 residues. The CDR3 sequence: CASSRVAGIYNEQFF. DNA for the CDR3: TGTGCCAGCAGTAGAGTAGCGGGTATCTACAATGAGCAGTTCTTC.

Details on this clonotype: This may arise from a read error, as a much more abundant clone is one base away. The CDR3 DNA follows: TGTGCCATCAGTGATATCGGGACAAAAAGAGGTTACGAGCAGCACTTC. Protein: CAISDIGTKRGYEQHF. The chain carries TRBV10-3 and TRBJ2-7, with a weak D call TRBD1 (6 bases). This CDR3 contains 16 residues. Germline CDR1 and CDR2: ENHRY and SYGVKD.